The 25 T cell receptor beta chains in this list originate from one sample, sequenced in a study of shared clonotypes between healthy human individuals. This table comes from immunoSEQ multiplex PCR, and its TCRdb copy is limited to in-frame clones, with some not included. Among almost 750,000 clones listed, around 77% were seen once. The specimen sequenced was memory CD4+ T cells sorted from blood. As to subset: CD45RA-negative fraction. The receptors were sampled from a woman under 40 in good health.

The rearrangement uses TRBV18 and TRBJ1-5; TRBD1 is a possible D gene (5 bases). Germline CDR1 and CDR2: KGHSH and LQKENI. This CDR3 has 15 amino acids. V was cut by 4 bases and J by 2 bases, with 12 bases left in between. The CDR3 coding sequence is TGTGCCAGCTCACGAACCGGGACCCGCAATCAGCCCCAGCATTTT. Protein: CASSRTGTRNQPQHF.

This clone has ten or more counts. The genes are TRBV19 and TRBJ1-2; perhaps TRBD1 as D (5 bases). The V gene's germline CDR1 is LNHDA and CDR2 SQIVND (reference sequence). V dropped 9 bases and J dropped 1 base, with 18 bases sitting between them. CDR3 length equals 15 residues. The CDR3 loop is CASLTDSFFNYGYTF. CDR3 DNA: TGTGCCAGCTTAACAGACAGTTTTTTTAACTATGGCTACACCTTC. The full variable domain, rest sourced from reference TRBV19 and TRBJ1-2, is DGGITQSPKYLFRKEGQNVTLSCEQNLNHDAMYWYRQDPGQGLRLIYYSQIVNDFQKGDIAEGYSVSREKKESFPLTVTSAQKNPTAFYLCASLTDSFFNYGYTFGSGTRLTVV.

This clone turned up a few times. The J gene is TRBJ1-3, the V gene TRBV5-1, with D perhaps TRBD1 (6 bases). Germline V gives CDR1 SGHRS, CDR2 YFSETQ. V was clipped by 4 bases and J by 0 bases, with 14 bases between them. The CDR3 is 16 residues long. The CDR3 sequence is CASSITGLFSGNTIYF. CDR3 nucleotides: TGCGCCAGCAGCATCACAGGGTTATTCTCTGGAAACACCATATATTTT.

This chain links TRBV7-9 with TRBJ2-7; possible D gene TRBD2, 7 bases. V lost 5 bases and J 3 bases, leaving 14 bases between the germline ends. The CDR3 is 14 amino acids. CDR1 and CDR2 (germline): SEHNR, FQNEAQ (reference sequence). The CDR3 nucleotides read TGTGCCAGCAGCCAAGAAAGGGGGGGCTACGAGCAGTACTTC. Translating gives CASSQERGGYEQYF.

As regards this clone: A far larger clone differs by one base, so this is likely a read error. The chain is built from TRBV11-2 and TRBJ2-5; no reliable D call. The germline V gene encodes CDR1 SGHAT and CDR2 FQNNGV. The V gene lost 4 bases and the J gene lost 0 bases, with 3 bases spanning the gap. CDR3 length: 12 residues. The CDR3 sequence: CASSSYQETQYF. For the CDR3, the DNA is TGTGCCAGCAGCTCGTACCAAGAGACCCAGTACTTC.

This clone was picked up many times. This chain joins TRBV5-1 and TRBJ2-1, with 11 bases aligning to TRBD2. The CDR3 extends over 16 amino acids. V was clipped by 4 bases and J by 9 bases; unmatched bases: 12. Germline V lookup: CDR1 SGHRS, CDR2 YFSETQ. Written as DNA, the CDR3 is TGCGCCAGCAGCGACCTAACTAGCGGGAGTTTCTCTGAGCAGTTCTTC. Translating gives CASSDLTSGSFSEQFF.

The chain joins TRBV5-1 to TRBJ1-2; D might be TRBD1 (6 bases). The CDR3 is 14 residues long. Germline lookup yields CDR1 SGHRS and CDR2 YFSETQ. With 3 bases removed from V and 6 bases from J, the gap between germline ends came to 15 bases. The CDR3 region is CASSSGQLVDGYTF. The CDR3 nucleotides are TGCGCCAGCAGCTCGGGACAATTAGTCGATGGCTACACCTTC. The full variable domain, rest sourced from reference TRBV5-1 and TRBJ1-2, is KAGVTQTPRYLIKTRGQQVTLSCSPISGHRSVSWYQQTPGQGLQFLFEYFSETQRNKGNFPGRFSGRQFSNSRSEMNVSTLELGDSALYLCASSSGQLVDGYTFGSGTRLTVV.

The V gene is TRBV28, the J gene TRBJ1-4; weak D call: TRBD1 (6 bases). Looked up from germline, CDR1 is MDHEN and CDR2 is SYDVKM. Trimming cost V 0 bases and J 7 bases, with 15 bases left between them. There are 16 residues in the CDR3. DNA for the CDR3: TGTGCCAGCAGTTTATGGAGACAGGTGGTTCCTGAAAAACTGTTTTTT. Its protein is CASSLWRQVVPEKLFF. The full variable domain, its missing parts supplied by reference TRBV28 and TRBJ1-4, is DVKVTQSSRYLVKRTGEKVFLECVQDMDHENMFWYRQDPGLGLRLIYFSYDVKMKEKGDIPEGYSVSREKKERFSLILESASTNQTSMYLCASSLWRQVVPEKLFFGSGTQLSVL.

V usage is TRBV7-2 and J usage is TRBJ2-6; 9 bases align to TRBD1. CDR1 is SGHTA, CDR2 FQGNSA, per germline. This CDR3 is 19 amino acids long. V lost 4 bases to trimming and J lost 1 base; unmatched junction nucleotides: 11. CDR3 in DNA: TGTGCCAGCAGCTCAAGGCTGGACAGGGGAAGGTCTGGGGCCAACGTCCTGACTTTC. Its protein is CASSSRLDRGRSGANVLTF.

V and J are TRBV2 and TRBJ2-1; 9 bases line up with TRBD2. The CDR3 consists of 15 residues. Germline CDR1 reads SNHLY; CDR2 reads FYNNEI. Trimming removed 5 bases from V and 7 bases from J; junction bases left unmatched: 9. As DNA, the CDR3 is TGTGCCAGCAGTAAACTAGCGGGTATCAGAAATGAGCAGTTCTTC. Its protein is CASSKLAGIRNEQFF.

Turning to this clone: Other DNA sequences in the sample encode the same CDR3. The chain joins TRBV27 to TRBJ2-3; TRBD1 aligns across 7 bases. The trim removed 4 bases at V and 0 bases at J, leaving 7 bases unmatched. Germline values: CDR1 MNHEY, CDR2 SMNVEV (reference sequence). The CDR3 runs to 16 residues. The CDR3 loop reads CASSSRRDSSTDTQYF. The CDR3 DNA is TGTGCCAGCAGTTCCCGCCGGGACAGCAGCACAGATACGCAGTATTTT.

A single count supports this clone. The chain has TRBV28 and TRBJ2-1; D is perhaps TRBD2 (5 bases). CDR1 and CDR2 from the germline V gene are MDHEN and SYDVKM. With 4 bases removed from V and 7 bases from J, the gap between germline ends came to 14 bases. This CDR3 contains 14 residues. CDR3 nucleotides: TGTGCCAGCAGTTATCCGGGAAACGAGAATGAGCAGTTCTTC. Amino acids: CASSYPGNENEQFF.

This clone was counted between two and nine times. The rearrangement joins TRBV2 to TRBJ1-5, with D unresolved. V lost 6 bases and J lost 6, with 18 bases in between. Germline V gene sequence: CDR1 SNHLY, CDR2 FYNNEI. This CDR3 contains 15 residues. The CDR3 loop is CASRPTGGMSQPQHF. Written as DNA, the CDR3 is TGTGCCAGCAGACCGACCGGTGGAATGTCTCAGCCCCAGCATTTT.

This clone was found a few times. This chain links TRBV18 with TRBJ1-5; D might be TRBD1 (6 bases). Germline loops: CDR1 KGHSH, CDR2 LQKENI. This CDR3 spans 15 amino acids. Deletions cut 4 bases from V and 3 bases from J, with 13 bases between. CDR3 region: CASSQLGQFNQPQHF. Written as DNA, the CDR3 is TGTGCCAGCTCACAACTTGGACAGTTCAATCAGCCCCAGCATTTT. Full variable domain (remainder filled in from reference TRBV18 and TRBJ1-5): NAGVMQNPRHLVRRRGQEARLRCSPMKGHSHVYWYRQLPEEGLKFMVYLQKENIIDESGMPKERFSAEFPKEGPSILRIQQVVRGDSAAYFCASSQLGQFNQPQHFGDGTRLSIL.

V is TRBV5-1 and J is TRBJ2-5; the match to TRBD2 covers 14 bases. The CDR3 has 17 amino acids. Trimming cost V 3 bases and J 5 bases; bases outside gene matches: 9. Germline V gene data show CDR1 as SGHRS and CDR2 as YFSETQ. CDR3 in DNA: TGCGCCAGCAGCTCCGGACTAGCGGGAGGTTTTGGTGAGACCCAGTACTTC. It specifies CASSSGLAGGFGETQYF.

This sequence joins TRBV10-3 and TRBJ2-5; 9 nucleotides agree with TRBD2. Losses at the gene ends were 0 bases for V and 7 bases for J; bases not matched to a gene: 9. The germline gives CDR1 ENHRY, CDR2 SYGVKD. The CDR3 is made up of 16 amino acids. Here the CDR3 DNA reads TGTGCCATCAGTGAGTCGAGTGCGGGAGGGCCAGGGACCCAGTACTTC. Protein sequence: CAISESSAGGPGTQYF.

As DNA, the CDR3 is TGTGCCAGCTCACCTGTATATATTACAGGGTTGGGAGAGCAGTACTTC. It is translated as CASSPVYITGLGEQYF. V gene TRBV18 combines with J gene TRBJ2-7; perhaps TRBD1 as D (6 bases). V gave up 3 bases and J gave up 7 bases, with 22 bases separating them. Germline V gene lookup returns CDR1 KGHSH and CDR2 LQKENI. CDR3 length: 16 amino acids.

Worth noting for this clone: The sample carries other DNA sequences with the same CDR3. The CDR3 region has the DNA TGCGCCAGCAGCTTGGAGGGACGGGGCCACGAAAAACTGTTTTTT. Protein product: CASSLEGRGHEKLFF. The rearrangement uses TRBV5-1 and TRBJ1-4; a possible D gene is TRBD1 (5 bases). Between the trimmed V and J ends, which lost 0 bases and 8 bases, there was a span of 14 bases. This CDR3 contains 15 residues. The germline gives CDR1 SGHRS, CDR2 YFSETQ. Together with reference TRBV5-1 and TRBJ1-4, the CDR3 gives the full variable domain: KAGVTQTPRYLIKTRGQQVTLSCSPISGHRSVSWYQQTPGQGLQFLFEYFSETQRNKGNFPGRFSGRQFSNSRSEMNVSTLELGDSALYLCASSLEGRGHEKLFFGSGTQLSVL.

The rearrangement links TRBV19 to TRBJ1-2; D ambiguous. Trimming took 3 bases from V and 1 from J, leaving 6 bases between them. The CDR3 runs to 13 residues. CDR1 is LNHDA, CDR2 SQIVND, per germline (reference sequence). The CDR3 bases are TGTGCCAGTAGTATTAGAGATAACTATGGCTACACCTTC. It specifies CASSIRDNYGYTF.

The chain is built from TRBV25-1 and TRBJ2-3; D perhaps matches TRBD1 (6 bases). Trimming took off 2 bases at V and 2 bases at J, with 17 bases between the two ends. This CDR3 is 17 amino acids long. CDR1 MGHDK and CDR2 SYGVNS come from the germline V gene. The DNA for the CDR3 is TGTGCCAGCAGTGAACCCTCCACAGGGCCCATCACAGATACGCAGTATTTT. Translated, it gives CASSEPSTGPITDTQYF.

The sample holds a few counts of this clone. The rearrangement uses TRBV28 and TRBJ2-7; no firm D call. Germline CDR1 reads MDHEN; CDR2 reads SYDVKM. V was cut by 5 bases and J by 0 bases, with 14 bases left in between. This CDR3 spans 15 amino acids. The CDR3: CASSATGRSSYEQYF. As DNA, the CDR3 is TGTGCCAGCAGTGCGACCGGACGGAGCTCCTACGAGCAGTACTTC.

Worth noting for this clone: The same CDR3 is also encoded by other DNA sequences in this sample. This chain connects TRBV13 to TRBJ2-7; 7 bases agree with TRBD1. The ends lost 4 bases at V and 7 bases at J; junction bases unmatched: 1. CDR1 and CDR2 from the germline V gene are PRHDT and FYEKMQ (reference sequence). The CDR3 runs 11 residues. CDR3 amino acids: CASSSQGEQYF. As DNA, the CDR3 is TGTGCCAGCAGCTCACAGGGGGAGCAGTACTTC.

The chain carries TRBV7-9 and TRBJ2-7; the D gene is possibly TRBD1 (5 bases). CDR1 SEHNR and CDR2 FQNEAQ come from the germline V gene (reference sequence). The V and J ends lost 5 bases and 4 bases respectively, with 15 bases between them. This CDR3 spans 14 amino acids. The CDR3 region is CASSPSQVRYEQYF. CDR3 in DNA: TGTGCCAGCAGCCCATCACAGGTTAGATACGAGCAGTACTTC.

In its sample, this clone was seen once. The J gene is TRBJ1-4, the V gene TRBV10-1; tentatively, D is TRBD1 (5 bases). The CDR3 is made up of 14 amino acids. Germline-derived CDR1 and CDR2 are WNHNN and SYGVQD (reference sequence). Trimming took off 5 bases at V and 8 bases at J, with 15 bases between the two ends. Here the CDR3 DNA reads TGCGCCAGCAGTCCGGGACTCAGGGAGGAAAAACTGTTTTTT. Amino acid sequence: CASSPGLREEKLFF.

This clone occurred many times. The chain joins TRBV19 to TRBJ2-5; 10 bases match TRBD1. The J call is doubtful: the DNA matches TRBJ2-7 better. CDR1 LNHDA and CDR2 SQIVND come from the germline V gene (reference sequence). The CDR3 has 14 residues. CDR3 in amino acids: CASRRDRGTSEQYF. DNA for the CDR3: TGTGCCAGTAGGAGGGACAGGGGTACAAGCGAGCAGTACTTC.